The rows below give T cell receptor beta chains drawn from one sample of a study of CD8+ T cells in alopecia areata. Using immunoSEQ multiplex PCR, the repertoire was profiled, and TCRdb retains in-frame clones only, with some absent. Among about 120,000 clones listed, more than 40% were seen once. The starting material was CD4+ T cells sorted from blood, obtained at week 4, from a patient treated with tofacitinib. Every receptor here comes from a human donor with alopecia areata. CDR3s include the opening cysteine and the closing phenylalanine or tryptophan. Fields, in order: V gene, J gene, CDR3 protein.

>TRBV5-1|TRBJ1-1
CASSYGTANTEAFF
>TRBV2|TRBJ2-3
CATTPGNTQYF
>TRBV4-2|TRBJ2-2
CASSPLPTTNTGELFF
>TRBV30|TRBJ2-3
CASRESTDTQYF
>TRBV4-1|TRBJ1-2
CASSQPVGTPNYGYTF
>TRBV5-4|TRBJ1-3
CASSLGGASGNTIYF
>TRBV15|TRBJ2-7
CATSTSQGAYEQYF
>TRBV29-1|TRBJ2-3
CSVEGSDRQSTDTQYF
>TRBV23-1|TRBJ1-5
CASSPPTGRGGQPQHF
>TRBV6-1|TRBJ2-7
CASSEEEWHEAASRGEQYF
>TRBV10-1|TRBJ1-1
CASSRNMNTEAFF
>TRBV30|TRBJ2-7
CAWNTQGTVFEQYF
>TRBV4-1|TRBJ2-7
CASSPGLARTLEQYF
>TRBV30|TRBJ2-3
CAWSVTTGDTQYF
>TRBV14|TRBJ2-5
CASSPYRYQETQYF
>TRBV29-1|TRBJ2-1
CSVRTDRQYNEQFF
>TRBV7-9|TRBJ2-3
CASSSDFGTQYF
>TRBV15|TRBJ2-5
CATSRASRGTETQYF
>TRBV7-9|TRBJ2-3
CASSLDTDTQYF
>TRBV25-1|TRBJ1-2
CASSELTLGYGYTF
>TRBV18|TRBJ2-7
CASSPGTGRSEQYF
>TRBV7-6|TRBJ2-5
CASSFGTLTETQYF
>TRBV30|TRBJ1-2
CAWNTGTRGYGYTF